These T cell receptor beta chains were read from a single sample in a study of regulatory T cells in long-lasting Graves disease. TCRdb re-derived calls from the multiplex PCR reads in MiXCR, one entry per CDR3 protein. Of some 460,000 distinct CDR3 sequences in the sample, 15% to 20% were seen once. The data were also submitted as part of a second study, on T cells in Graves' hyperthyroidism and ophthalmopathy.

The source was peripheral blood mononuclear cells (PBMCs), collected at new diagnosis, from a patient treated with antithyroid drugs. All receptors come from a man between 40 and 49 years old with Graves disease. Both conserved end residues are trimmed from each CDR3. A D gene is named only where the DNA matches it firmly. Expanded clones are given a class, and other clones once, few, many or no size at all.

d_gene	abundance	j_gene	v_gene	CDR3aa
TRBD2	many	TRBJ2-1	TRBV18	ASSPRGLGHNEQF
TRBD2	-	TRBJ2-7	TRBV5-4	ASSLTSANYEQY
TRBD1	-	TRBJ2-7	TRBV28	ATRPTGRSYEQY
TRBD2	many	TRBJ2-2	TRBV12-3/TRBV12-4	ASSLSLRWDSSGPHEEELF
TRBD1	many	TRBJ2-2	TRBV28	ASRRDREGSGELF
TRBD2	many	TRBJ2-7	TRBV20-1	SAASGRVYEQY
TRBD2	many	TRBJ2-3	TRBV6-2/TRBV6-3	ASSETAGITDTQY
TRBD1	-	TRBJ2-7	TRBV6-1	ATRRGTGSYEQY
-	many	TRBJ2-5	TRBV20-1	SASDNPRETQY
-	many	TRBJ2-1	TRBV28	ASRSSYEQF
TRBD2	many	TRBJ2-1	TRBV20-1	SAVEREVALEQF
-	many	TRBJ2-1	TRBV28	ASSLSVSVKEQF
-	few	TRBJ1-5	TRBV12-3/TRBV12-4	ASSPGRWNQPQH
-	-	TRBJ2-7	TRBV10-3	AMRKGGEQY
TRBD1	few	TRBJ2-2	TRBV6-2/TRBV6-3	ASSYSRTGQGAGELF
-	-	TRBJ1-1	TRBV3-1	ASSQLGPFSGAF
TRBD1	few	TRBJ2-2	TRBV3-1	ASSDRDSTTGELF
-	few	TRBJ2-2	TRBV27	ASRLGTSELF
TRBD1	few	TRBJ2-1	TRBV6-1	ASSERGGRSSEV
TRBD2	-	TRBJ2-3	TRBV7-3	ASSLTPGLGAQY
-	few	TRBJ2-1	TRBV5-1	ASSFSGLNYNEQF
-	few	TRBJ2-3	TRBV5-1	ASSLAGATNTDTQY
-	-	TRBJ2-4	TRBV3-1	ASSPPPLTGTVGVNIQY
-	few	TRBJ1-2	TRBV12-3/TRBV12-4	ASTPGRGGYGYT
-	-	TRBJ1-5	TRBV12-3/TRBV12-4	ASKRSREIRYQPQH
TRBD1	-	TRBJ2-5	TRBV5-1	ASSLGGQGLARETETQY
-	many	TRBJ2-7	TRBV27	ASSRDTLSYEQY
-	-	TRBJ2-3	TRBV28	ASATPTDTQY
TRBD1	few	TRBJ1-3	TRBV11-2	ASNKDRTSGNTIY
TRBD2	few	TRBJ2-6	TRBV12-3/TRBV12-4	ASSPSSGRHGANVLT
-	few	TRBJ2-2	TRBV19	ASSTSPGTGELF
-	few	TRBJ2-2	TRBV6-9	ASSYGHITGELF
-	few	TRBJ1-1	TRBV5-4	ASSLGQVMNTEAF
-	many	TRBJ2-5	TRBV11-2	ASSLSVQKETQY
TRBD2	many	TRBJ2-5	TRBV28	ASSSVAGGPEETQY
TRBD1	-	TRBJ2-7	TRBV19	ASSRADRGPEQY
TRBD2	few	TRBJ2-5	TRBV7-9	ASSLIGGSGQETQY
TRBD1	-	TRBJ1-2	TRBV20-1	SASGQGNYGYT
-	-	TRBJ1-3	TRBV6-5	ASSYGLFSGNTIY
TRBD2	many	TRBJ2-2	TRBV11-2	ASTSLAGKNTGELF
TRBD2	many	TRBJ2-1	TRBV7-3	ASLMGLAGTSEQF
TRBD1	-	TRBJ1-6	TRBV11-2	ASSFPGQGNSPLH
-	many	TRBJ2-3	TRBV19	ASSIAALATITDTQY
-	few	TRBJ2-4	TRBV2	ASSPGVAKTIQY
-	-	TRBJ2-2	TRBV6-2/TRBV6-3	ASSYSIQLGTGELF
TRBD1	many	TRBJ2-5	TRBV28	ASSLDIPGQGARETQY
TRBD1	few	TRBJ1-5	TRBV28	ASIHRGQGVVRNQPQH